These 17 T cell receptor beta chains originate from one sample sequenced in a study of shared clonotypes between healthy human individuals. Only in-frame clones appear in the TCRdb table, and some are missing; sequencing was by immunoSEQ multiplex PCR. The sample has around 1.5 million clones; 98% are singletons. The sequencing sample was made of naive CD4+ T cells sorted from blood. Subset of the sample: CD45RA+ positively selected. These receptors came from a man aged 25-40 years in good health.

The chain links TRBV7-2 to TRBJ2-7, with D perhaps TRBD2 (6 bases). CDR1 is SGHTA and CDR2 is FQGNSA in the germline V gene. This CDR3 contains 14 residues. The ends were cut back, 5 bases at V and 5 bases at J, with 16 bases in the middle. The CDR3 nucleotides are TGTGCCAGCAGCCTTGGGGGGTCCCTCGACGAGCAGTACTTC. This sequence encodes CASSLGGSLDEQYF.

V and J are TRBV19 and TRBJ2-7; TRBD2 aligns across 13 bases. J was trimmed by 6 bases and V by 3 bases; bases with no gene match: 17. The CDR3 sequence is 19 residues long. CDR1 is LNHDA, CDR2 SQIVND, per germline (reference sequence). The CDR3 is CASSIAGTGFGLAGVEQYF. CDR3 nucleotide sequence: TGTGCCAGTAGTATCGCTGGGACAGGGTTCGGACTAGCGGGAGTCGAGCAGTACTTC.

This chain links TRBV10-3 with TRBJ2-7; 8 bases match TRBD1. The ends lost 6 bases at V and 6 bases at J; junction bases unmatched: 4. Germline V lookup: CDR1 ENHRY, CDR2 SYGVKD. The CDR3 has 12 residues. CDR3 sequence reads: CAISQGASEQYF. In DNA form, the CDR3 reads TGTGCCATCAGCCAGGGGGCTAGCGAGCAGTACTTC.

This chain uses TRBV2 with TRBJ1-2; 9 bases match TRBD1. V trimming: 6 bases; J trimming: 2 bases; junction bases outside the gene matches: 4. The CDR3 totals 14 residues. The germline gives CDR1 SNHLY, CDR2 FYNNEI. The CDR3 is CASSGQGKNYGYTF. CDR3 DNA sequence: TGTGCCAGCAGCGGACAGGGGAAAAACTATGGCTACACCTTC.

The rearrangement joins TRBV28 to TRBJ2-3, with D uncertain. CDR3 size: 12 residues. V dropped 6 bases and J dropped 6 bases, with 10 bases sitting between them. Germline CDR1 reads MDHEN; CDR2 reads SYDVKM. The CDR3 loop reads CASSPLRDTQYF. The CDR3 DNA reads TGTGCCAGCAGCCCGCTAAGGGATACGCAGTATTTT.

The chain employs TRBV19 and TRBJ1-2; 7 nucleotides match TRBD1. The V and J ends lost 5 bases and 4 bases, in that order; junction bases with no gene match: 19. This CDR3 contains 18 residues. Germline values: CDR1 LNHDA, CDR2 SQIVND (reference sequence). The CDR3 region has the DNA TGTGCCAGTAGTCTAAGACAGGGCCCCTCTTCTCGGGCCTATGGCTACACCTTC. This encodes CASSLRQGPSSRAYGYTF.

The chain uses TRBV6-5 and TRBJ2-1; 8 bases map to TRBD1. The CDR3 is made up of 15 amino acids. J lost 7 bases, V lost 7 bases, and 12 bases had no gene match. Germline V CDR1 and CDR2: MNHEY, SVGAGI. The CDR3 loop is CASTPSSGGRNEQFF. The DNA for the CDR3 is TGTGCCAGCACCCCCAGTTCAGGGGGCCGGAATGAGCAGTTCTTC.

The chain couples TRBV27 to TRBJ2-2; either TRBD1 or TRBD2 may supply D (5 bases each). The germline V gene has CDR1 MNHEY and CDR2 SMNVEV (reference sequence). V gave up 7 bases and J gave up 5 bases, with 17 bases separating them. There are 15 residues in the CDR3. CDR3: CASTRTGAATGELFF. The CDR3 DNA reads as TGTGCCAGCACCCGAACCGGGGCGGCTACCGGGGAGCTGTTTTTT.

The chain has TRBV14 and TRBJ1-1; D uncertain. The CDR3 spans 15 residues. The V gene's germline CDR1 is SGHDN and CDR2 FVKESK. V lost 0 bases and J 3 bases, leaving 11 bases between the germline ends. The CDR3 loop is CASSQEPRYYTEAFF. CDR3 sequence (DNA): TGTGCCAGCAGCCAAGAACCGAGATATTACACTGAAGCTTTCTTT.

This chain links TRBV4-1 with TRBJ2-1; 7 bases line up with TRBD2. Germline V gene data show CDR1 as MGHRA and CDR2 as YSYEKL. V trimming: 1 base; J trimming: 6 bases; junction bases outside the gene matches: 6. The CDR3 has 15 residues. The CDR3 nucleotides read TGCGCCAGCAGCCAAGGCGCTCTAGCGGTCAATGAGCAGTTCTTC. It encodes CASSQGALAVNEQFF.

The V gene is TRBV7-6, the J gene TRBJ2-7; perhaps TRBD2 as D (6 bases). Germline CDR1 SGHVS, CDR2 FNYEAQ. The CDR3 is made up of 14 amino acids. V was clipped by 1 base and J by 0 bases, with 7 bases between them. This CDR3 reads CASSLGDFSYEQYF. The CDR3, as DNA: TGTGCCAGCAGCTTAGGGGACTTCTCCTACGAGCAGTACTTC. Complete variable domain (other parts from reference TRBV7-6 and TRBJ2-7): GAGVSQSPRYKVTKRGQDVALRCDPISGHVSLYWYRQALGQGPEFLTYFNYEAQQDKSGLPNDRFSAERPEGSISTLTIQRTEQRDSAMYRCASSLGDFSYEQYFGPGTRLTVT.

This chain connects TRBV5-4 to TRBJ2-1; no firm D call. V lost 3 bases to trimming and J lost 10 bases, with 20 bases between them. This CDR3 comprises 15 residues. CDR1 is SGHNT and CDR2 is YYREEE in the germline V gene (reference sequence). The CDR3 spells CASSSGLSTAPEQFF. For the CDR3, the DNA is TGTGCCAGCAGCTCAGGCCTTTCCACCGCCCCAGAGCAGTTCTTC.

The chain carries TRBV18 and TRBJ2-3, with 7 bases lining up with TRBD1. J gave up 6 bases and V 5 bases, and 11 bases lay outside the gene matches. The CDR3 loop spans 15 amino acids. CDR1 is KGHSH, CDR2 LQKENI, per germline. The CDR3 loop is CASSFSPTGADTQYF. CDR3 bases: TGTGCCAGCTCATTCTCGCCTACAGGGGCCGATACGCAGTATTTT.

This clone occurred once. This chain links TRBV5-1 with TRBJ2-3, with 8 bases identical to TRBD2. J gave up 1 base and V 0 bases, and 1 base lay outside the gene matches. Germline assignment: CDR1 SGHRS and CDR2 YFSETQ. The CDR3 consists of 15 residues. The DNA of the CDR3 is TGCGCCAGCAGCTTGGAACTAGCGGGCACAGATACGCAGTATTTT. Translation: CASSLELAGTDTQYF.

The count of this clone is one. This chain uses TRBV18 with TRBJ2-3, with no clear D. The CDR3 is 15 residues long. CDR1 is KGHSH and CDR2 is LQKENI in the germline V gene. The V gene lost 4 bases and the J gene lost 3 bases, with 14 bases spanning the gap. CDR3 in DNA: TGTGCCAGCTCACAACCCCTAGGGTTGACAGATACGCAGTATTTT. Encoded protein: CASSQPLGLTDTQYF.

The V gene is TRBV19, the J gene TRBJ1-1, with D possibly TRBD1 on 5 matching bases. This CDR3 contains 15 residues. Germline-derived CDR1 and CDR2 are LNHDA and SQIVND (reference sequence). Trimming stripped 6 bases from V and 3 bases from J, with 17 bases between. The CDR3 DNA reads as TGTGCCAGTAGCCGTCAGGGTAGTGGAGACACTGAAGCTTTCTTT. As protein: CASSRQGSGDTEAFF.

J is TRBJ2-2 and V is TRBV27, with 8 bases matching TRBD1. With 5 bases clipped from V and 7 bases from J, the junction kept 18 bases outside the gene matches. This CDR3 is built from 18 residues. Germline CDR1 MNHEY, CDR2 SMNVEV (reference sequence). The DNA of the CDR3 is TGTGCCAGCAGTCTATACCCTATCGACAGGGGACGGGTCGGGGAGCTGTTTTTT. It encodes CASSLYPIDRGRVGELFF.